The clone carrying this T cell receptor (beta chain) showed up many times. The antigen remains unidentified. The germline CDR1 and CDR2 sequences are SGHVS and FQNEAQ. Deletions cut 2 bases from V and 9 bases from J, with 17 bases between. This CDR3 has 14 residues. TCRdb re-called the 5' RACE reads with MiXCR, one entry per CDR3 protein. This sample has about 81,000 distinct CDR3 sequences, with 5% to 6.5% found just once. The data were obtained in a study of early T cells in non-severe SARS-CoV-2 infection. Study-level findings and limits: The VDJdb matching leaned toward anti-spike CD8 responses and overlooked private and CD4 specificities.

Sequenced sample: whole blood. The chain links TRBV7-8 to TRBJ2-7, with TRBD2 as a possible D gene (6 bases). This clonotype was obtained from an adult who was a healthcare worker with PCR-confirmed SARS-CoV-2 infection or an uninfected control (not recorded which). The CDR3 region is CASSLISFGEAQYF. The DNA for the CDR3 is TGTGCCAGCAGCTTAATTTCATTTGGGGAGGCGCAGTACTTC.